This is a list of T cell receptor beta chains from one sample in a study of a mutant IDH1 vaccine in newly diagnosed glioma. TCRdb keeps only in-frame clones here, not all; method: immunoSEQ multiplex PCR. The profile shows about 62,000 clones, 89% of them singletons. The antigens these receptors bind are not known. The specimen was PBMCs, collected from a glioma patient whose treatment included an IDH1 peptide vaccine. These receptors all stem from a middle-aged man with glioma. CDR3s include the opening cysteine and the closing phenylalanine or tryptophan. A D gene is named only where the DNA matches it firmly. Size tells how often a clone was seen (once, few, many) or the class of an expanded clone, and some rows leave it out.

d_call	v_call	j_call	clone_size	cdr3_aa	cdr3_nt
.	TRBV30	TRBJ1-5	.	CAWSAMWGQPQHF	TGTGCCTGGAGTGCCATGTGGGGTCAGCCCCAGCATTTT
.	TRBV25-1	TRBJ2-7	.	CASRLSGSSYEQYF	TGTGCCAGTCGTCTTAGCGGTAGCTCCTACGAGCAGTACTTC
.	TRBV29-1	TRBJ1-1	.	CSVSREGGTEAFF	TGCAGCGTTTCTAGGGAAGGGGGCACTGAAGCTTTCTTT
.	TRBV28	TRBJ1-1	.	CASISDTPKTEAFF	TGTGCCAGCATTAGTGACACCCCTAAGACTGAAGCTTTCTTT
.	TRBV20-1	TRBJ2-7	.	CSASGAGGQYF	TGCAGTGCTAGCGGGGCCGGTGGGCAGTACTTC
TRBD1	TRBV5-1	TRBJ1-1	.	CASTPKRGGGTEAFF	TGCGCCAGCACCCCGAAGAGAGGGGGCGGAACTGAAGCTTTCTTT
.	TRBV10-3	TRBJ2-3	.	CAIKSGGGTGETDTQYF	TGTGCCATCAAATCGGGGGGAGGCACAGGGGAGACAGATACGCAGTATTTT
.	TRBV28	TRBJ2-2	.	CASSFMGVGDTYTGELFF	TGTGCCAGCAGTTTTATGGGGGTAGGAGACACCTACACCGGGGAGCTGTTTTTT
.	TRBV4-1	TRBJ1-1	once	CASSQVGEGLNTEAFF	TGCGCCAGCAGCCAAGTGGGGGAGGGGTTAAACACTGAAGCTTTCTTT
TRBD2	TRBV2	TRBJ2-5	.	CASSLGTRGAAAQYF	TGTGCCAGCAGTCTTGGGACTAGGGGGGCGGCGGCCCAGTACTTC
.	TRBV19	TRBJ1-2	.	CARGDYGYTF	TGTGCCAGGGGGGACTATGGCTACACCTTC
.	TRBV19	TRBJ2-6	.	CASRQSSGANVLTF	TGTGCCAGTAGACAGTCCTCTGGGGCCAACGTCCTGACTTTC
TRBD2	TRBV5-5	TRBJ2-3	.	CASSLRLAGGGNTDTQYF	TGTGCCAGCAGCTTGAGGCTAGCGGGGGGCGGAAACACAGATACGCAGTATTTT
.	TRBV29-1	TRBJ2-5	.	CSVEGGVKYQETQYF	TGCAGCGTTGAAGGAGGAGTTAAGTACCAAGAGACCCAGTACTTC
TRBD2	TRBV4-3	TRBJ2-3	.	CASAGTSSTDTQYF	TGCGCCAGTGCGGGGACTAGCAGCACAGATACGCAGTATTTT
.	TRBV6-5	TRBJ1-2	.	CASTDGVGRRGYTF	TGTGCCAGCACGGACGGGGTAGGCCGGCGCGGCTACACCTTC
.	TRBV25-1	TRBJ2-3	once	CASSDPGTFVDTQYF	TGTGCCAGCAGTGATCCCGGGACATTTGTGGATACGCAGTATTTT
.	TRBV2	TRBJ1-2	few	CASTRQQINGYTF	TGTGCCAGCACTCGTCAACAGATAAATGGCTACACCTTC
.	TRBV11-1	TRBJ2-2	once	CASSSSGLSNTGELFF	TGTGCCAGCAGCTCTTCGGGACTCTCGAACACCGGGGAGCTGTTTTTT
TRBD2	TRBV29-1	TRBJ2-1	.	CSVGTSGRAQQFF	TGCAGCGTTGGGACTAGCGGGAGGGCCCAGCAGTTCTTC
.	TRBV28	TRBJ1-2	once	CASSPWRENYGYTF	TGTGCCAGCAGCCCATGGAGGGAGAACTATGGCTACACCTTC
TRBD1	TRBV30	TRBJ1-2	.	CAWRRTGGAEGYTF	TGTGCCTGGAGAAGGACAGGGGGCGCAGAGGGCTACACCTTC
.	TRBV10-3	TRBJ2-1	.	CATGTSPYNEQFF	TGTGCCACCGGGACTTCCCCGTACAATGAGCAGTTCTTC
.	TRBV5-6	TRBJ1-5	.	CASSLFEGRSNQPQHF	TGTGCCAGCAGCTTGTTCGAGGGTAGGAGCAATCAGCCCCAGCATTTT
TRBD1	TRBV13	TRBJ1-2	.	CASSLRMGTGVGYTF	TGTGCCAGCAGCTTAAGGATGGGGACAGGGGTCGGCTACACCTTC
.	TRBV29-1	TRBJ2-5	.	CSVIPGKSQQETQYF	TGCAGCGTTATACCCGGGAAATCCCAACAAGAGACCCAGTACTTC
.	TRBV19	TRBJ1-1	.	CASSRQGTSDTEAFF	TGTGCCAGTAGTAGGCAGGGGACAAGTGACACTGAAGCTTTCTTT
TRBD1	TRBV18	TRBJ1-1	.	CASSPNPDRVDFF	TGTGCCAGCTCACCAAATCCGGACAGGGTTGATTTCTTT